These 10 T cell receptor beta chains came from one sample sequenced in a study of vaccination and CD4 T cells after COVID-19. With the Oncomine TCR Beta short-read assay, DNA from cultured CD4+ T cells was sequenced. Via MiXCR, TCRdb re-called the PCR reads, giving one row per CDR3 protein. This sample has under 30,000 distinct CDR3 sequences, with around 43% found just once. These receptors are not linked to any known antigen. Regarding treatment: approximately 10-day PBMC culture with coronavirus spike peptide pools or control peptides (ViraFEST assay). Sequenced material: CD4+ T cells from blood, cultured in vitro, taken before SARS-CoV-2 vaccination. These receptors all stem from a human donor who received a COVID-19 vaccine.

This clonotype was counted only a few times. The junction and the germline gene differ at one end; a read error may be behind it. The V and J genes are TRBV6-1 and TRBJ1-3, with 9 bases aligning to TRBD1. The CDR3 has 17 residues. The V gene's germline CDR1 is MNHNS and CDR2 SASEGT. The CDR3 protein is CASSEARGNRGRNTIYF. The CDR3 bases are TGTGCCAGCAGCGAAGCGCGGGGGAACAGGGGGCGAAACACCATATATTTT.

V usage is TRBV10-3 and J usage is TRBJ2-7, with 10 bases that match TRBD2. The V gene end was trimmed by 4 bases and the J gene end by 7 bases; junction bases not matched to a gene: 13. This CDR3 spans 16 amino acids. Germline V CDR1 and CDR2: ENHRY, SYGVKD. This CDR3 reads CAISARLAGELGEQYF. The CDR3 DNA is TGTGCCATCAGTGCGAGGCTAGCGGGGGAGCTGGGGGAGCAGTACTTC.

This clonotype was seen only a few times. The rearrangement links TRBV6-1 to TRBJ2-7, with D uncertain. The CDR3 is made up of 15 amino acids. Trimming took off 10 bases at V and 0 bases at J, with 19 bases between the two ends. The germline V gene encodes CDR1 MNHNS and CDR2 SASEGT. The chain's CDR3 is CATARPTQSSYEQYF. The DNA for the CDR3 is TGTGCCACAGCCCGCCCGACACAAAGCTCCTACGAGCAGTACTTC.

The chain combines TRBV20-1 with TRBJ2-7; D is perhaps TRBD2 (6 bases). Germline CDR1 and CDR2: DFQATT and SNEGSKA (reference sequence). The CDR3 loop spans 13 amino acids. V was pared by 5 bases and J by 4 bases, with 15 bases between. CDR3 DNA sequence: TGCAGTGCTCCTCGCAGCGGGTCTTACGAGCAGTACTTC. It encodes CSAPRSGSYEQYF.

This clonotype was recorded a few times. In nucleotides, the CDR3 is TGTGCCAGCACCGGATGGAGCTATGGCTACACCTTC. Its translation: CASTGWSYGYTF. The chain uses TRBV6-1 and TRBJ1-2; D is uncertain. The CDR3 totals 12 residues. With 7 bases removed from V and 4 bases from J, the gap between germline ends came to 10 bases. The germline CDR1 and CDR2 sequences are MNHNS and SASEGT.

The CDR3 sequence: CASSPPGRGALGKFF. Written as DNA, the CDR3 is TGTGCCAGCAGCCCACCGGGCAGGGGGGCGCTGGGTAAGTTCTTC. The V and J genes are TRBV11-3 and TRBJ2-1; the D gene is possibly TRBD1 (7 bases). The V and J ends lost 5 bases and 14 bases respectively, with 25 bases between them. This CDR3 has 15 residues. From germline, CDR1 is SGHNT and CDR2 YENEEA.

The chain links TRBV7-2 to TRBJ2-5, with TRBD2 as a possible D gene (6 bases). V was cut by 1 base and J by 1 base, with 13 bases left in between. This CDR3 comprises 16 residues. From germline, CDR1 is SGHTA and CDR2 FQGNSA. This CDR3 is CASSLDRGKAQETQYF. CDR3 nucleotides: TGTGCCAGCAGCTTAGATCGGGGGAAGGCCCAAGAGACCCAGTACTTC.

This clonotype appeared a few times. The J gene is TRBJ2-2, the V gene TRBV2; D call uncertain. The CDR3 spans 13 residues. CDR1 is SNHLY and CDR2 is FYNNEI in the germline V gene. Between the trimmed V and J ends, which lost 5 bases and 2 bases, there was a span of 6 bases. The chain's CDR3 is CASSQPNTGELFF. CDR3 nucleotides: TGTGCCAGCAGTCAGCCCAACACCGGGGAGCTGTTTTTT.

This chain connects TRBV2 to TRBJ2-7; D remains unclear. Trimming took off 4 bases at V and 6 bases at J, with 13 bases between the two ends. The germline gives CDR1 SNHLY, CDR2 FYNNEI. The CDR3 consists of 13 residues. CDR3: CASSVVVVSEQYF. CDR3 sequence (DNA): TGTGCCAGCAGTGTCGTAGTGGTTTCCGAGCAGTACTTC.

The chain recombines TRBV20-1 with TRBJ2-7; D may correspond to TRBD1 or TRBD2 (6 bases each). The germline V and J ends were trimmed by 7 bases and 2 bases, with 15 bases remaining between them. Germline CDR1 and CDR2: DFQATT and SNEGSKA (reference sequence). This CDR3 contains 13 residues. The CDR3 sequence is CSGSGAPTYEQYF. The CDR3 nucleotides are TGCAGTGGGTCGGGGGCCCCGACCTACGAGCAGTACTTC.